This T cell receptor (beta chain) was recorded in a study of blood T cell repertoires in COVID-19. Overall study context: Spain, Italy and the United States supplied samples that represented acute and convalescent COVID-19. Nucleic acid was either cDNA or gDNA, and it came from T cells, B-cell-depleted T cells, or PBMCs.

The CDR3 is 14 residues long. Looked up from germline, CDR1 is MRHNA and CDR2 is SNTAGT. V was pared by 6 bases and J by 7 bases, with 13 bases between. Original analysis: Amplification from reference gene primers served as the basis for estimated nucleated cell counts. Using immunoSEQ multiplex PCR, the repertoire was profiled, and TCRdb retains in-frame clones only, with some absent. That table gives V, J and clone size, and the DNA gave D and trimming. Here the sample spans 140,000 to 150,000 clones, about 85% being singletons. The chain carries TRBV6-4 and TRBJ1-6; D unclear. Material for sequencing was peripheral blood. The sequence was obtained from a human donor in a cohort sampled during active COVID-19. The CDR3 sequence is CASREDSENSPLHF. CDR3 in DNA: TGTGCCAGCAGGGAAGACTCGGAAAATTCACCCCTCCACTTT.